One and the same sample provided the 26 T cell receptor beta chains below, sequenced in a study of control samples from healthy donors and cancer patients. The method was immunoSEQ multiplex PCR; TCRdb's version includes in-frame clones alone and lacks a portion of them. The data show 80,000 to 100,000 clones, roughly 88% seen once. Sequenced input: blood. Every receptor here comes from a man aged 25-45 years in good health.

This clone was counted a single time. This chain joins TRBV7-2 and TRBJ2-7; possible D gene TRBD2, 6 bases. Trimming removed 1 base from V and 7 bases from J, with 17 bases in between. There are 15 residues in the CDR3. Germline lookup yields CDR1 SGHTA and CDR2 FQGNSA. The CDR3 spells CASSLDTSGVGEQYF. CDR3 nucleotides: TGTGCCAGCAGCTTAGATACGTCGGGAGTGGGTGAGCAGTACTTC.

The CDR3 loop is CASSPPPWRSTDTQYF. The CDR3 nucleotides are TGTGCCAGCAGCCCCCCCCCGTGGCGGTCGACAGATACGCAGTATTTT. This chain connects TRBV7-2 to TRBJ2-3, with D uncertain. V lost 5 bases and J 3 bases, leaving 18 bases between the germline ends. The germline gives CDR1 SGHTA, CDR2 FQGNSA. The CDR3 covers 16 residues.

The sample holds one count of this clone. V usage is TRBV7-9 and J usage is TRBJ1-4, with 11 positions matching TRBD1. This CDR3 has 14 residues. The V and J ends lost 5 bases and 7 bases, in that order; junction bases with no gene match: 3. Germline CDR1 is SEHNR and CDR2 is FQNEAQ (reference sequence). The CDR3 here is CASSKDRGLEKLFF. In DNA form, the CDR3 reads TGTGCCAGCAGCAAGGACAGGGGGCTTGAAAAACTGTTTTTT.

V gene TRBV19 combines with J gene TRBJ2-1, with 8 bases fitting TRBD2. CDR1 LNHDA and CDR2 SQIVND come from the germline V gene (reference sequence). Trimming took 8 bases from V and 5 from J; bases not matched to a gene: 5. This CDR3 has 13 residues. The CDR3 is CASASGHDNEQFF. The CDR3 region has the DNA TGTGCCAGTGCTAGCGGGCACGACAATGAGCAGTTCTTC.

The chain joins TRBV11-3 to TRBJ2-1; tentative D call: TRBD2 (6 bases). From germline, CDR1 is SGHNT and CDR2 YENEEA. The CDR3 runs to 14 residues. V lost 2 bases and J lost 5, with 10 bases in between. The CDR3 sequence is CASSLSRTNNEQFF. The DNA of the CDR3 is TGTGCCAGCAGCTTATCCCGGACTAACAATGAGCAGTTCTTC.

The rearrangement links TRBV27 to TRBJ2-7; 8 nucleotides match TRBD2. The J segment lost 9 bases and the V segment lost 6 bases, leaving 16 bases of the junction unmatched. Germline loops: CDR1 MNHEY, CDR2 SMNVEV (reference sequence). The CDR3 has 15 residues. This CDR3 reads CASSLLSSSGTRQYF. CDR3 DNA: TGTGCCAGCAGCCTCCTATCTAGTAGCGGGACTAGGCAGTACTTC.

This sequence joins TRBV3-1 (or the pseudogene TRBV3-2) and TRBJ1-1; D is ambiguous. This CDR3 contains 12 residues. Germline CDR1 and CDR2: LGHDT and YNNKEL (reference sequence). Between the trimmed V and J ends, which lost 1 base and 8 bases, there was a span of 8 bases. The CDR3 here is CASSQGPEEAFF. The CDR3 nucleotides read TGTGCCAGCAGCCAAGGACCGGAAGAAGCTTTCTTT.

V gene TRBV14 combines with J gene TRBJ1-2; 7 bases agree with TRBD1. There are 14 residues in the CDR3. Germline V gene lookup returns CDR1 SGHDN and CDR2 FVKESK. Unmatched junction bases numbered 6, after V lost 4 bases and J lost 4 bases. As DNA, the CDR3 is TGTGCCAGCAGCCCAGAAGGACAGGCCTATGGCTACACCTTC. It yields the protein CASSPEGQAYGYTF. The full variable domain, with the rest looked up from reference TRBV14 and TRBJ1-2, is EAGVTQFPSHSVIEKGQTVTLRCDPISGHDNLYWYRRVMGKEIKFLLHFVKESKQDESGMPNNRFLAERTGGTYSTLKVQPAELEDSGVYFCASSPEGQAYGYTFGSGTRLTVV.

This chain connects TRBV6-2 or TRBV6-3 to TRBJ1-1; D might be TRBD1 (5 bases). Trimming took 5 bases from V and 6 from J, leaving 13 bases between them. The CDR3 contains 13 residues. The germline gives CDR1 MNHEY, CDR2 SVGEGT. The CDR3 reads CASSPDRGAEAFF. The CDR3 DNA is TGTGCCAGCAGTCCCGACAGAGGCGCTGAAGCTTTCTTT.

The chain has TRBV6-5 and TRBJ2-2; 10 bases are shared with TRBD1. Germline V lookup: CDR1 MNHEY, CDR2 SVGAGI. With 2 bases clipped from V and 7 bases from J, the junction kept 1 base outside the gene matches. CDR3 length: 14 residues. DNA for the CDR3: TGTGCCAGCAGTTACGACAGGGGGCACGGGGAGCTGTTTTTT. This encodes CASSYDRGHGELFF.

The chain combines TRBV27 with TRBJ2-1; D uncertain. CDR1 and CDR2 from the germline V gene are MNHEY and SMNVEV (reference sequence). Deletions cut 4 bases from V and 8 bases from J, with 18 bases between. The CDR3 sequence is 15 residues long. CDR3 in amino acids: CASSSARSPLDEQFF. The DNA of the CDR3 is TGTGCCAGCAGTTCAGCTAGATCCCCCTTAGATGAGCAGTTCTTC.

The rearrangement joins TRBV6-5 to TRBJ2-5; 8 bases match TRBD2. Germline assignment: CDR1 MNHEY and CDR2 SVGAGI. The junction had 7 bases not matched to a gene; V was cut back by 8 bases and J by 2 bases. This CDR3 has 14 amino acids. CDR3 nucleotide sequence: TGTGCCAGCCGTTTAACGGGAGGGCAAGAGACCCAGTACTTC. Protein sequence: CASRLTGGQETQYF.

The chain carries TRBV27 and TRBJ1-2, with a tentative D call TRBD1 (6 bases). V lost 6 bases and J lost 4, with 18 bases in between. There are 15 residues in the CDR3. The germline V gene encodes CDR1 MNHEY and CDR2 SMNVEV (reference sequence). DNA of the CDR3: TGTGCCAGCAGCCCCCTGGGGGGCCGGGGCTATGGCTACACCTTC. Translation: CASSPLGGRGYGYTF.

The rearrangement joins TRBV19 to TRBJ2-7; no definite D call. The CDR3 has 15 amino acids. Trimming took 3 bases from V and 0 from J, leaving 12 bases between them. Germline V gene sequence: CDR1 LNHDA, CDR2 SQIVND (reference sequence). DNA for the CDR3: TGTGCCAGTAGTATGGTTGCTCTAAGCTCCTACGAGCAGTACTTC. It yields the protein CASSMVALSSYEQYF.

The chain recombines TRBV6-4 with TRBJ1-2; 12 bases match TRBD1. This CDR3 has 16 residues. J gave up 3 bases and V 6 bases, and 8 bases lay outside the gene matches. The V gene's germline CDR1 is MRHNA and CDR2 SNTAGT. The CDR3 nucleotides are TGTGCCAGCAGCGCGATGGGACAGGGGGCGGACTATGGCTACACCTTC. Its translation: CASSAMGQGADYGYTF.

The gene calls are TRBV2 and TRBJ2-1; 9 nucleotides align to TRBD2. V was pared by 1 base and J by 9 bases, with 16 bases of the junction left unmatched. The CDR3 runs to 18 residues. From germline, CDR1 is SNHLY and CDR2 FYNNEI. CDR3 nucleotide sequence: TGTGCCAGCAGTGAAGGGCGGGAGGGCGCTTCTATTGATGGTGAGCAGTTCTTC. Translating it yields CASSEGREGASIDGEQFF.

The chain uses TRBV6-2 or TRBV6-3 and TRBJ2-1, with D possibly being TRBD2 (6 bases). Germline CDR1 reads MNHEY; CDR2 reads SVGEGT. The CDR3 loop spans 16 amino acids. The V gene lost 5 bases and the J gene lost 0 bases, with 14 bases spanning the gap. CDR3 in amino acids: CASSARIAVSYNEQFF. The DNA for the CDR3 is TGTGCCAGCAGTGCCCGGATAGCGGTCTCCTACAATGAGCAGTTCTTC.

This rearrangement joins TRBV2 to TRBJ2-1; tentatively, D is TRBD1 (6 bases). V was clipped by 4 bases and J by 6 bases, with 10 bases between them. Germline-derived CDR1 and CDR2 are SNHLY and FYNNEI. The CDR3 consists of 13 residues. The CDR3 DNA follows: TGTGCCAGCAGTGGCCAGGGGAGCAATGAGCAGTTCTTC. It codes for CASSGQGSNEQFF. Full variable domain (remainder filled in from reference TRBV2 and TRBJ2-1): EPEVTQTPSHQVTQMGQEVILRCVPISNHLYFYWYRQILGQKVEFLVSFYNNEISEKSEIFDDQFSVERPDGSNFTLKIRSTKLEDSAMYFCASSGQGSNEQFFGPGTRLTVL.

The V and J genes are TRBV7-2 and TRBJ1-5, with D perhaps matching TRBD1 (6 bases). With 5 bases removed from V and 2 bases from J, the gap between germline ends came to 16 bases. The germline V gene encodes CDR1 SGHTA and CDR2 FQGNSA. This CDR3 region has 16 residues. The CDR3 DNA reads TGTGCCAGCAGCGTGACAGGAACCTGGGGCAATCAGCCCCAGCATTTT. This translates into CASSVTGTWGNQPQHF.

The gene calls are TRBV4-1 and TRBJ2-5; D is unresolved. This CDR3 contains 15 residues. CDR1 is MGHRA, CDR2 YSYEKL, per germline. Trimming stripped 0 bases from V and 4 bases from J, with 12 bases between. The CDR3 DNA reads TGCGCCAGCAGCCAAGATGGACGGCCGGGAGAGACCCAGTACTTC. It yields the protein CASSQDGRPGETQYF.

The J gene is TRBJ1-1, the V gene TRBV9; D gene uncertain. This CDR3 region has 15 residues. From germline, CDR1 is SGDLS and CDR2 YYNGEE. V lost 0 bases and J 4 bases, leaving 13 bases between the germline ends. CDR3: CASSVGPIYGTEAFF. CDR3 in DNA: TGTGCCAGCAGCGTAGGCCCGATATATGGCACTGAAGCTTTCTTT.

This clone was observed many times. The V call is TRBV27, the J call TRBJ1-2; 8 positions match TRBD1. This CDR3 has 18 amino acids. V was clipped by 6 bases and J by 0 bases; unmatched bases: 15. The germline V gene encodes CDR1 MNHEY and CDR2 SMNVEV (reference sequence). This chain's CDR3 is CASSPFRGRDLTNYGYTF. The CDR3 nucleotides are TGTGCCAGCAGCCCGTTCAGGGGGCGCGATCTAACTAACTATGGCTACACCTTC.

This chain connects TRBV11-3 to TRBJ2-3; 8 bases map to TRBD1. The germline V gene encodes CDR1 SGHNT and CDR2 YENEEA. J was trimmed by 4 bases and V by 5 bases; bases with no gene match: 8. There are 15 residues in the CDR3. CDR3 loop: CASSQQGERSDTQYF. CDR3 DNA sequence: TGTGCCAGCAGCCAACAGGGGGAGCGGTCAGATACGCAGTATTTT.

The V call is TRBV2, the J call TRBJ2-1; 9 bases are shared with TRBD1. The CDR3 runs to 16 residues. Germline V gives CDR1 SNHLY, CDR2 FYNNEI. J gave up 8 bases and V 5 bases, and 13 bases lay outside the gene matches. The CDR3 loop reads CASSPDRDRASYEQFF. CDR3 DNA sequence: TGTGCCAGCAGTCCCGACCGGGACAGGGCTTCTTATGAGCAGTTCTTC.

This chain joins TRBV5-1 and TRBJ2-3; 10 nucleotides align to TRBD2. The CDR3 is 17 amino acids. CDR1 SGHRS and CDR2 YFSETQ come from the germline V gene. Losses at the gene ends were 4 bases for V and 3 bases for J; bases not matched to a gene: 11. This chain's CDR3 is CASSAWHRTSGTDTQYF. In DNA form, the CDR3 reads TGCGCCAGCAGCGCATGGCACAGGACTAGCGGAACAGATACGCAGTATTTT.

The chain is built from TRBV11-3 and TRBJ2-1; D not resolved. V dropped 2 bases and J dropped 3 bases, with 11 bases sitting between them. CDR1 and CDR2 from the germline V gene are SGHNT and YENEEA. The CDR3 length is 15 residues. The CDR3 region is CASSLFRVDYNEQFF. In nucleotides, the CDR3 is TGTGCCAGCAGCTTATTCCGGGTGGACTACAATGAGCAGTTCTTC.